The entry below describes one TCR beta chain. The same CDR3 also results from other DNA sequences found in this sample. Treatment noted: oral pan-JAK inhibitor, 5-10 mg twice daily. Those with alopecia areata gave lesional scalp punch biopsies and peripheral blood. As the sequencing template, cDNA was produced by extracting RNA and reverse transcribing it. Repertoires were generated with immunoSEQ multiplex PCR, while TCRdb's copy carries only in-frame clones and drops some. The sample has approximately 210,000 clones, around 43% seen once. These data originate in a study of CD8+ T cells in alopecia areata. The sequencing used CD4+ T cells sorted from blood, collected around week 37, from a patient treated with tofacitinib. The TCR comes from a human donor with alopecia areata.

The CDR3 coding sequence is TGCAGCGTTGGAGGGGGCTCTAATCAGCCCCAGCATTTT. Translated: CSVGGGSNQPQHF. This sequence joins TRBV29-1 and TRBJ1-5; 7 bases map to TRBD1. With V trimmed by 4 bases and J by 4 bases, 4 bases remained unmatched. Germline CDR1 reads SQVTM; CDR2 reads ANQGSEA. The CDR3 runs 13 residues.